This T cell receptor (beta chain) was recovered during a study of T cells after yellow fever vaccination. UMIs and a universal primer site were added when TCR cDNA was made by 5'RACE template switching. Using its own MiXCR run on the 5' RACE reads, TCRdb lists one record per CDR3 protein. The sample consists of some 320,000 distinct CDR3 sequences, approximately 10% of them appearing once. This clonotype was seen a handful of times. The V gene end was trimmed by 2 bases and the J gene end by 5 bases; junction bases not matched to a gene: 7. This CDR3 comprises 15 residues. Germline V lookup: CDR1 SGHTA, CDR2 FQGNSA.

This sequence originates from a man younger than 35 who received the YFV17D yellow fever vaccine. The chain recombines TRBV7-2 with TRBJ2-3; 7 bases fit TRBD2. The sequencing here drew on CD4+ T cells sorted from PBMCs, taken 5 days after the yellow fever booster vaccination. The CDR3 spells CASSLNAGVRDTQYF. In nucleotides, the CDR3 is TGTGCCAGCAGCTTAAATGCGGGGGTGAGAGATACGCAGTATTTT. The whole variable domain, filled in from reference TRBV7-2 and TRBJ2-3, reads GAGVSQSPSNKVTEKGKDVELRCDPISGHTALYWYRQSLGQGLEFLIYFQGNSAPDKSGLPSDRFSAERTGGSVSTLTIQRTQQEDSAVYLCASSLNAGVRDTQYFGPGTRLTVL.